Below are 20 T cell receptor beta chains sequenced from a single sample in a study of blood T cells in healthy people across ages. Next came a second PCR, run for about 6 to 12 cycles, which used a sample-barcoded 5' primer along with a J-beta primer mix. One entry per CDR3 protein, called by TCRdb with MiXCR from the 5' RACE reads. The data show 1.5 million to 2 million distinct CDR3 sequences, with 28% seen just once and 7.7% held by the top ten. The sequenced sample was blood. These TCRs come from a woman aged 25-40 years in good health.

This clonotype was seen more than once but under ten times. The V gene is TRBV18, the J gene TRBJ1-6; D might be TRBD1 (6 bases). Trimming took 3 bases from V and 7 from J, leaving 10 bases between them. CDR1 and CDR2 from the germline V gene are KGHSH and LQKENI. The CDR3 has 14 amino acids. DNA for the CDR3: TGTGCCAGCTCACCTGAACAGGGAAATTCACCCCTCCACTTT. Translated: CASSPEQGNSPLHF.

This clonotype has a count of ten or more. The V gene is TRBV20-1, the J gene TRBJ2-5; 12 bases are shared with TRBD2. Germline V CDR1 and CDR2: DFQATT, SNEGSKA (reference sequence). The CDR3 has 15 residues. The V and J ends lost 3 bases and 5 bases, in that order; junction bases with no gene match: 7. The CDR3 sequence: CSASRTSGAMETQYF. Written as DNA, the CDR3 is TGCAGTGCTAGCCGGACTAGCGGGGCTATGGAGACCCAGTACTTC.

This clonotype was picked up a small number of times. The V gene is TRBV7-2, the J gene TRBJ2-3; 7 bases are shared with TRBD2. Germline CDR1 SGHTA, CDR2 FQGNSA. The length of the CDR3 is 14 residues. The V and J ends lost 5 bases and 2 bases, in that order; junction bases with no gene match: 4. The CDR3 DNA is TGTGCCAGCAGCCAAGCGGGACCCACAGATACGCAGTATTTT. Translated, it gives CASSQAGPTDTQYF.

The gene calls are TRBV6-2 or TRBV6-3 and TRBJ2-1, with TRBD2 matching 13 bases. The CDR3 runs to 18 residues. CDR1 is MNHEY, CDR2 SVGEGT, per germline. V lost 1 base and J lost 8; bases outside the gene matches: 11. CDR3 bases: TGTGCCAGCAGTTACTACGGGACTAGCGGGATCCTCGAGCATGAGCAGTTCTTC. Amino acids: CASSYYGTSGILEHEQFF.

This clonotype turned up a few times. V usage is TRBV9 and J usage is TRBJ2-3; D remains ambiguous. V lost 1 base, J lost 0 bases, and 6 bases lay in between. The germline CDR1 and CDR2 sequences are SGDLS and YYNGEE. This CDR3 has 14 amino acids. CDR3 nucleotide sequence: TGTGCCAGCAGCGTAATCCCCAGCACAGATACGCAGTATTTT. Its protein is CASSVIPSTDTQYF.

J is TRBJ2-1 and V is TRBV12-3 or TRBV12-4; 9 nucleotides match TRBD2. CDR3 size: 15 residues. V dropped 5 bases and J dropped 2; count of bases not matched to a gene: 4. Here the CDR3 reads CASSASGKAYNEQFF. The CDR3 region has the DNA TGTGCCAGCAGTGCTAGCGGGAAGGCCTACAATGAGCAGTTCTTC.

This clonotype appeared a few times. The J gene is TRBJ2-3, the V gene TRBV7-2, with a weak D call TRBD1 (5 bases). Trimming left V 0 bases short and J 6 bases short, with 10 bases between. Per the germline V gene, CDR1 is SGHTA and CDR2 is FQGNSA. This CDR3 has 14 residues. CDR3: CASSLATASDTQYF. For the CDR3, the DNA is TGTGCCAGCAGCTTAGCGACAGCTTCTGATACGCAGTATTTT.

This clonotype was detected only a few times. The rearrangement joins TRBV5-1 to TRBJ2-1; tentatively, D is TRBD1 or TRBD2 (5 bases each). CDR3 length: 14 amino acids. Deletions cut 3 bases from V and 7 bases from J, with 14 bases between. Per the germline V gene, CDR1 is SGHRS and CDR2 is YFSETQ. The CDR3 DNA is TGCGCCAGCAGCTCCCGGGACCTCCAGAATGAGCAGTTCTTC. Protein product: CASSSRDLQNEQFF.

V gene TRBV20-1 combines with J gene TRBJ1-6; no firm D call. CDR3 length: 14 amino acids. The germline V gene encodes CDR1 DFQATT and CDR2 SNEGSKA (reference sequence). V shed 0 bases and J shed 5 bases, with 8 bases lying between them. CDR3 loop: CSARDRLDNSPLHF. CDR3 nucleotides: TGCAGTGCTAGAGACAGGTTGGATAATTCACCCCTCCACTTT.

Only a few counts were recorded for this clonotype. The chain combines TRBV27 with TRBJ1-2; D might be TRBD1 (6 bases). The CDR3 runs to 15 residues. The germline gives CDR1 MNHEY, CDR2 SMNVEV (reference sequence). With 4 bases removed from V and 0 bases from J, the gap between germline ends came to 12 bases. The CDR3 DNA sequence: TGTGCCAGCAGTTCCGCAGGGGCAACTAACTATGGCTACACCTTC. Protein sequence: CASSSAGATNYGYTF.

The chain has TRBV7-7 and TRBJ2-3; 11 bases are shared with TRBD1. The CDR3 is made up of 13 amino acids. Germline values: CDR1 SSHAT, CDR2 FNYEAQ (reference sequence). Trimming removed 9 bases from V and 3 bases from J; junction bases left unmatched: 2. In nucleotides, the CDR3 is TGTGCCAGGGGACAGGGGGGAACAGATACGCAGTATTTT. It yields the protein CARGQGGTDTQYF.

This clonotype was observed a handful of times. In DNA, the CDR3 is TGTGCCAGCAAGGGACTAACACCATCCTACGAGCAGTACTTC. It specifies CASKGLTPSYEQYF. V gene TRBV25-1 combines with J gene TRBJ2-7; 7 nucleotides align to TRBD2. CDR1 is MGHDK and CDR2 is SYGVNS in the germline V gene. The trim removed 7 bases at V and 1 base at J, leaving 7 bases unmatched. CDR3 length equals 14 residues.

This clonotype was counted a few times. The genes are TRBV12-3 or TRBV12-4 and TRBJ2-3, with unresolved D. V shed 3 bases and J shed 5 bases, with 18 bases lying between them. The CDR3 consists of 16 residues. In nucleotides, the CDR3 is TGTGCCAGCAGTTTCGAGGTGGGCCCCACCGGAGATACGCAGTATTTT. As protein: CASSFEVGPTGDTQYF.

This clonotype was counted ten times or more. The V call is TRBV29-1, the J call TRBJ2-1, with D perhaps being TRBD1 or TRBD2 (5 bases each). The CDR3 contains 18 residues. Trimming left V 5 bases short and J 5 bases short, with 28 bases between. Per the germline V gene, CDR1 is SQVTM and CDR2 is ANQGSEA. The CDR3 reads CSVLGRGEAVITNNEQFF. In DNA, the CDR3 is TGCAGCGTTTTAGGTAGGGGAGAGGCGGTAATCACGAACAATGAGCAGTTCTTC.

This clonotype was observed a few times. The chain recombines TRBV7-3 with TRBJ2-1; D is perhaps TRBD2 (5 bases). The V end was cut by 5 bases, the J end by 8 bases, with 13 bases between. The CDR3 length is 13 residues. Germline CDR1 reads SGHTA; CDR2 reads FQGTGA. CDR3 residues: CASSPPEGDEQFF. In nucleotides, the CDR3 is TGTGCCAGCAGCCCCCCCGAGGGAGATGAGCAGTTCTTC.

The table lists this clonotype with a few counts. The gene calls are TRBV7-9 and TRBJ2-5, with a weak D call TRBD2 (5 bases). Trimming took off 4 bases at V and 4 bases at J, with 13 bases between the two ends. The CDR3 length is 14 residues. The germline V gene has CDR1 SEHNR and CDR2 FQNEAQ (reference sequence). The CDR3 spells CASSSNPGRETQYF. Written as DNA, the CDR3 is TGTGCCAGCAGCTCAAACCCGGGGAGAGAGACCCAGTACTTC.

This clonotype has a single count. The rearrangement links TRBV5-1 to TRBJ1-1; possible D gene TRBD1, 6 bases. Trimming left V 4 bases short and J 6 bases short, with 13 bases between. CDR3 length: 13 amino acids. Germline lookup yields CDR1 SGHRS and CDR2 YFSETQ. The CDR3 protein is CASSAWTDAEAFF. For the CDR3, the DNA is TGCGCCAGCAGCGCATGGACAGACGCTGAAGCTTTCTTT. Supplemented by reference TRBV5-1 and TRBJ1-1, the full variable domain reads KAGVTQTPRYLIKTRGQQVTLSCSPISGHRSVSWYQQTPGQGLQFLFEYFSETQRNKGNFPGRFSGRQFSNSRSEMNVSTLELGDSALYLCASSAWTDAEAFFGQGTRLTVV.

This clonotype was counted a few times. The genes are TRBV9 and TRBJ1-5; no reliable D call. Trimming stripped 0 bases from V and 11 bases from J, with 12 bases between. Germline V lookup: CDR1 SGDLS, CDR2 YYNGEE. There are 13 residues in the CDR3. CDR3 in amino acids: CASSVDSLSAQHF. The DNA of the CDR3 is TGTGCCAGCAGCGTAGACAGCTTATCAGCCCAGCATTTT.

The chain uses TRBV7-2 and TRBJ2-7; D perhaps matches TRBD1 (5 bases). V was clipped by 1 base and J by 0 bases, with 13 bases between them. Germline CDR1 SGHTA, CDR2 FQGNSA. The CDR3 totals 16 residues. The CDR3 DNA reads TGTGCCAGCAGCTTAGTTGAGGTAACAGGCTCCTACGAGCAGTACTTC. Translated: CASSLVEVTGSYEQYF.

As to this clonotype: A single base separates this from a much larger clone, so it may be a read error. The V gene is TRBV4-1, the J gene TRBJ2-7; D might be TRBD1 (5 bases). Germline lookup yields CDR1 MGHRA and CDR2 YSYEKL. V lost 2 bases and J lost 2, with 7 bases in between. This CDR3 region has 13 residues. DNA for the CDR3: TGCGCCAGCAGCCAAAGCAGGGCCTACGAGCAGTACTTC. It is translated as CASSQSRAYEQYF.